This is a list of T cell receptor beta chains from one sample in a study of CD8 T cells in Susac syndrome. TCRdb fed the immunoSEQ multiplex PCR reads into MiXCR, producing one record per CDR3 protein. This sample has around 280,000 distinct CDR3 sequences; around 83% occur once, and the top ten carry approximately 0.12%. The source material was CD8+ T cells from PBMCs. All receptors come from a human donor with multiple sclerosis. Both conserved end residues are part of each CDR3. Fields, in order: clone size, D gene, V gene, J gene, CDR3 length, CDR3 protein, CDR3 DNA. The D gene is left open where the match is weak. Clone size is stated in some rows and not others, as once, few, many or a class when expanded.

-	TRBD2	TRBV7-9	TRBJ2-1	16	CASITQTSSFANEQFF	TGTGCCAGCATCACCCAGACTAGCAGTTTCGCAAATGAGCAGTTCTTC
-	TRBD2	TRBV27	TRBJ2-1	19	CASSTQGTSGRAAYNEQFF	TGTGCCAGCAGTACCCAGGGGACTAGCGGGAGGGCCGCATACAATGAGCAGTTCTTC
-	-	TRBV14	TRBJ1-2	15	CASTPEPGDLYGYTF	TGTGCCAGCACCCCCGAGCCGGGAGACCTCTATGGCTACACCTTC
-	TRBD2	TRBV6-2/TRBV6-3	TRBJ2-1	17	CASSYGSSGRGLDEQFF	TGTGCCAGCAGTTATGGTTCTAGCGGGAGGGGGTTAGATGAGCAGTTCTTC
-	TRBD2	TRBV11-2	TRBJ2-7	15	CASSYEPGLAYEQYF	TGTGCCAGTTCTTATGAGCCGGGACTAGCTTACGAGCAGTACTTC
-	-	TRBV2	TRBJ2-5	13	CASRRVGSETQYF	TGTGCCAGCAGACGAGTGGGATCGGAGACCCAGTACTTC
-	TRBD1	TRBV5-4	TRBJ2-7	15	CASSLKDRDWYEQYF	TGTGCCAGCAGCTTGAAGGACAGGGACTGGTACGAGCAGTACTTC
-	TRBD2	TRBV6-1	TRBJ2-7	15	CASSITSGGSYEQYF	TGTGCCAGCAGTATCACCAGCGGGGGGTCCTACGAGCAGTACTTC
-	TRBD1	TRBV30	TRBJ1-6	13	CASDQGGNSPLHF	TGTGCCTCAGATCAGGGGGGGAATTCACCCCTCCACTTT
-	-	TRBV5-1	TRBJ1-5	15	CASSLDGGTNQPQHF	TGCGCCAGCAGCTTGGACGGGGGGACCAATCAGCCCCAGCATTTT
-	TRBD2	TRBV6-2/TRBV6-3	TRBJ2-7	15	CASSSPGLATCEQYF	TGTGCCAGCAGTTCCCCGGGACTAGCGACGTGCGAGCAGTACTTC
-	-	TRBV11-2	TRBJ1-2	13	CASSWVGLYGYTF	TGTGCCAGCAGCTGGGTGGGACTTTATGGCTACACCTTC
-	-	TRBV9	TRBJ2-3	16	CASSVDGSGISDTQYF	TGTGCCAGCAGCGTAGATGGAAGCGGAATTTCCGATACGCAGTATTTT
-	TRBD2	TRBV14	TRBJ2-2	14	CASSTGGWAGELFF	TGTGCCAGCAGTACGGGAGGATGGGCCGGGGAGCTGTTTTTT
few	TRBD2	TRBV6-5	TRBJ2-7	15	CASSYGRASSYEQYF	TGTGCCAGCAGTTACGGGAGGGCCAGTTCCTACGAGCAGTACTTC
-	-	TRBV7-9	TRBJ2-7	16	CASSLAHGSLTYEQYF	TGTGCCAGCAGCTTAGCGCACGGGAGTCTTACCTACGAGCAGTACTTC
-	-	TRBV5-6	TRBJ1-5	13	CASSLARGEPQHF	TGTGCCAGCAGCTTGGCCAGGGGTGAGCCCCAGCATTTT
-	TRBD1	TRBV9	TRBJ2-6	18	CASSVSRDREPGANVLTF	TGTGCCAGCAGCGTGAGCCGGGACAGGGAACCCGGGGCCAACGTCCTGACTTTC
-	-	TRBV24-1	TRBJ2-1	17	CATSKGQTGLSYNEQFF	TGTGCCACCAGTAAGGGACAAACAGGCCTCTCCTACAATGAGCAGTTCTTC
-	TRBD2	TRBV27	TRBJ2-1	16	CASSLLTSGTYNEQFF	TGTGCCAGCAGTTTATTGACTAGCGGGACCTACAATGAGCAGTTCTTC
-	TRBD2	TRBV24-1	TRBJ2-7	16	CATSASGGDYAYEQYF	TGTGCCACCAGCGCTTCGGGGGGGGACTACGCGTACGAGCAGTACTTC
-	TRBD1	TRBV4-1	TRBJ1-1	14	CASSQGQGGPEAFF	TGCGCCAGCAGCCAAGGACAGGGGGGACCTGAAGCTTTCTTT
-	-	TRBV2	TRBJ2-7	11	CASSEGSEQYF	TGTGCCAGCAGTGAAGGTAGCGAGCAGTACTTC
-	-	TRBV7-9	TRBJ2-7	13	CASSFQETYEQYF	TGTGCCAGCAGCTTCCAGGAGACCTACGAGCAGTACTTC
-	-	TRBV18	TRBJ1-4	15	CASSEWDGRNEKLFF	TGTGCCAGCTCAGAGTGGGACGGACGTAATGAAAAACTGTTTTTT
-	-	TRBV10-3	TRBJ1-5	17	CAISESAGKGSNQPQHF	TGTGCCATCAGTGAGTCGGCAGGGAAAGGTAGCAATCAGCCCCAGCATTTT
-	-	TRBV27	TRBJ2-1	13	CASSWGLQAEQFF	TGTGCCAGCAGTTGGGGACTCCAGGCTGAGCAGTTCTTC
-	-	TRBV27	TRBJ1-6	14	CASRVGSYNSPLHF	TGTGCCAGCAGGGTAGGCTCCTATAATTCACCCCTCCACTTT
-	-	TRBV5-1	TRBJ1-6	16	CASSFFLSSYNSPLHF	TGCGCCAGCAGCTTCTTTCTAAGCTCCTATAATTCACCCCTCCACTTT
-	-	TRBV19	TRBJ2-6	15	CASSADGPGANVLTF	TGTGCCAGTAGTGCGGACGGTCCTGGGGCCAACGTCCTGACTTTC
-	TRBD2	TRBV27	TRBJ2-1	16	CASSSTTSGSTNEQFF	TGTGCCAGCAGTTCCACGACTAGCGGGAGCACGAATGAGCAGTTCTTC
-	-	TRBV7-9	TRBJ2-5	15	CASSRSDSREETQYF	TGTGCCAGCAGCCGGTCGGATTCGCGGGAAGAGACCCAGTACTTC
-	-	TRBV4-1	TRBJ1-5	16	CASSQVVGRGNQPQHF	TGCGCCAGCAGCCAAGTGGTGGGGCGCGGCAATCAGCCCCAGCATTTT
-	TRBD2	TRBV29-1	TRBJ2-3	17	CSVEVSGRPGYTDTQYF	TGCAGCGTTGAAGTTAGCGGGAGACCCGGGTACACAGATACGCAGTATTTT
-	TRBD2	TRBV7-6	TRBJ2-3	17	CASSYQGLAGGGDTQYF	TGTGCCAGCAGCTACCAGGGACTAGCGGGAGGTGGAGATACGCAGTATTTT
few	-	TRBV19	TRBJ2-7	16	CASSAYLTPVSYEQYF	TGTGCCAGTAGTGCCTACCTCACTCCCGTCTCCTACGAGCAGTACTTC
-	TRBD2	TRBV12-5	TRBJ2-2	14	CASGSGLAGGELFF	TGTGCTAGTGGTTCGGGACTAGCGGGCGGGGAGCTGTTTTTT
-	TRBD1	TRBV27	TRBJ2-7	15	CASSLPGQGFLEQYF	TGTGCCAGCAGTTTACCTGGACAGGGGTTCTTGGAGCAGTACTTC
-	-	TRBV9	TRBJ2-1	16	CASSVVVDSSYNEQFF	TGTGCCAGCAGCGTAGTCGTGGATAGCTCCTACAATGAGCAGTTCTTC
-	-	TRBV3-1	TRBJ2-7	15	CASSQDASASYEQYF	TGTGCCAGCAGCCAAGATGCAAGCGCGTCCTACGAGCAGTACTTC
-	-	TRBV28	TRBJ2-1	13	CASSSQAYNEQFF	TGTGCCAGCAGCTCACAGGCCTACAATGAGCAGTTCTTC
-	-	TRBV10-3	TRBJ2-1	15	CAISEGSATYNEQFF	TGTGCCATCAGTGAAGGTAGCGCAACCTACAATGAGCAGTTCTTC
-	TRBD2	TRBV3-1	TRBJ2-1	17	CASSTGMGGSSYNEQFF	TGTGCCAGCAGCACCGGAATGGGCGGGAGCTCCTACAATGAGCAGTTCTTC
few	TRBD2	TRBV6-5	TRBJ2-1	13	CASSLAGLNEQFF	TGTGCCAGCAGTCTAGCGGGGCTTAATGAGCAGTTCTTC
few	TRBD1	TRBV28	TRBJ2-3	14	CASSWTGRTDTQYF	TGTGCCAGCAGTTGGACAGGTAGAACAGATACGCAGTATTTT
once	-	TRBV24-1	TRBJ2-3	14	CATSGIKRGDTQYF	TGTGCCACCAGTGGAATCAAAAGGGGGGATACGCAGTATTTT